This T cell receptor (beta chain) was retrieved from a study of beta chain features in type 1 diabetes. Study-level results: Shorter TCRB CDR3s, moderately but significantly so, were found in Type 1 diabetes patients in all four CD4+ subsets.

Remarks on this clone: Its antigen remains unknown.

Sequencing targeted expressed TCRB transcripts, as all isolated RNA had been reverse transcribed. Sequencing was performed with immunoSEQ multiplex PCR; in TCRdb, only in-frame clones are kept and a portion is missing. The table lists more than 50,000 clones, around 63% of them singletons. The CDR3 is 15 residues long. Trimming took off 4 bases at V and 1 base at J, with 13 bases between the two ends. Germline CDR1 is SNHLY and CDR2 is FYNNEI. Sequenced input: Tregs from blood. The chain employs TRBV2 and TRBJ1-1; no definite D call. The clonotype was recovered from a woman aged 18-35 years in good health. CDR3 residues: CASSVGYTANTEAFF. CDR3 DNA sequence: TGTGCCAGCAGTGTGGGCTACACAGCGAACACTGAAGCTTTCTTT.